This TCR beta chain was recovered during a study of CXCR3-negative and CXCR3-positive naive CD8 T cells. Study summary: Some 150 million TRB reads were obtained in total, which works out to about 1.5 +/- 0.3 million per library. Study-wide results and limits: In CXCR3-positive naive cells, the TRB CDR3s were more hydrophobic than in CXCR3-negative naive cells.

The CDR3 is made up of 16 amino acids. CDR1 is LGHNA and CDR2 is YSLEER in the germline V gene. 5' RACE that incorporated UMI labels was used to prepare the TRB cDNA libraries. TCRdb re-called the 5' RACE reads; every CDR3 protein appears as one record, without DNA. Its table records some 85,000 distinct CDR3 sequences. With respect to this clonotype: No antigen is known for it.

The sequencing input was naive CXCR3+ CD8+ T cells from blood. This sample's subset: CD45RO-CCR7+CD27+CD95- naive CD8+ T cells expressing CXCR3 (TNR3+). J is TRBJ2-2 and V is TRBV4-3. The sequence was collected from a human donor in good health. Some clones in this sample may be carry-over from other donors' samples. The CDR3 sequence is CASSRSTVPTTGELFF.